These 27 T cell receptor beta chains were sequenced from one sample in a study of T cells in localized non-small cell lung cancer. Assay: immunoSEQ multiplex PCR; the TCRdb copy retains only in-frame clones and omits some. The table lists 55,000 to 75,000 clones, roughly 90% of them singletons. The source was peripheral blood, collected before any cancer treatment. Receptors originate from a male donor aged 60 or older with stage III squamous cell lung carcinoma.

This sequence joins TRBV5-5 and TRBJ1-2; a possible D gene is TRBD1 (6 bases). Germline CDR1 is SGHKS and CDR2 is YYEKEE (reference sequence). CDR3 length: 11 residues. Deletions cut 8 bases from V and 6 bases from J, with 11 bases between. The CDR3: CASGGQNGYTF. The DNA of the CDR3 is TGTGCCAGTGGGGGGCAGAATGGCTACACCTTC.

The gene calls are TRBV10-2 and TRBJ1-2; 8 nucleotides agree with TRBD1. The CDR3 has 16 residues. Germline CDR1 reads WSHSY; CDR2 reads SAAADI. The V gene end was trimmed by 5 bases and the J gene end by 6 bases; junction bases not matched to a gene: 14. The chain's CDR3 is CASSTQMMTGADGYTF. The DNA for the CDR3 is TGCGCCAGCAGTACCCAAATGATGACAGGGGCCGATGGCTACACCTTC.

The chain is built from TRBV7-9 and TRBJ2-2; D assignment may be TRBD1 or TRBD2 (7 bases each). Germline CDR1 reads SEHNR; CDR2 reads FQNEAQ (reference sequence). CDR3 length equals 13 residues. V was pared by 7 bases and J by 5 bases, with 11 bases between. The CDR3: CASTQGGTGELFF. CDR3 bases: TGTGCCAGCACCCAGGGGGGGACCGGGGAGCTGTTTTTT.

The chain employs TRBV6-5 and TRBJ2-7; TRBD1 might be the D (5 bases). Trimming cost V 4 bases and J 6 bases, with 7 bases left between them. Germline V gives CDR1 MNHEY, CDR2 SVGAGI. The CDR3 contains 11 residues. The DNA for the CDR3 is TGTGCCAGCAGTTCGGACACCGAGCAGTACTTC. This translates into CASSSDTEQYF.

This clone occurred a few times. The genes are TRBV14 and TRBJ1-3; weak D call: TRBD1 (6 bases). The CDR3 length is 15 residues. Looked up from germline, CDR1 is SGHDN and CDR2 is FVKESK. The germline V and J ends were trimmed by 5 bases and 4 bases, with 15 bases remaining between them. DNA for the CDR3: TGTGCCAGCAGCGGGGGGCCTCATTCAGGAAACACCATATATTTT. Translating it yields CASSGGPHSGNTIYF.

This chain joins TRBV19 and TRBJ2-5, with D possibly TRBD1 on 5 matching bases. Germline loops: CDR1 LNHDA, CDR2 SQIVND (reference sequence). Trimming pared 3 bases from V and 9 bases from J, leaving 26 bases between. The CDR3 length is 17 residues. CDR3 nucleotide sequence: TGTGCCAGTAGTATTTCCAAGGGTCAGAACTCCCAAGGGGCCCAGTACTTC. It translates to CASSISKGQNSQGAQYF.

V is TRBV6-1 and J is TRBJ2-1, with TRBD1 matching 7 bases. The CDR3 contains 15 residues. CDR1 and CDR2 from the germline V gene are MNHNS and SASEGT. J gave up 4 bases and V 3 bases, and 6 bases lay outside the gene matches. CDR3 region: CASSDSDRAYNEQFF. CDR3 DNA sequence: TGTGCCAGCAGTGACTCTGACAGGGCATACAATGAGCAGTTCTTC.

J is TRBJ1-4 and V is TRBV6-5; 8 nucleotides match TRBD1. The length of the CDR3 is 14 residues. Germline V lookup: CDR1 MNHEY, CDR2 SVGAGI. V shed 6 bases and J 8 bases; nucleotides not matched to a gene: 8. The CDR3 region is CASRRTGLEEKLFF. The CDR3, as DNA: TGTGCCAGCAGGAGGACAGGGCTGGAGGAAAAACTGTTTTTT.

The chain recombines TRBV2 with TRBJ1-6; D unclear. The V and J ends lost 7 bases and 7 bases respectively, with 8 bases between them. Germline lookup yields CDR1 SNHLY and CDR2 FYNNEI. The CDR3 spans 12 residues. The CDR3 DNA sequence: TGTGCCAGCAAACAGACGAATTCACCCCTCCACTTT. It yields the protein CASKQTNSPLHF.

V gene TRBV6-1 combines with J gene TRBJ1-5; TRBD1 aligns across 7 bases. This CDR3 is built from 14 residues. Germline V gene lookup returns CDR1 MNHNS and CDR2 SASEGT. The trim removed 6 bases at V and 6 bases at J, leaving 8 bases unmatched. CDR3 bases: TGTGCCAGCAGCGCGACAGGGAAGGGTCAGCCCCAGCATTTT. This codes for CASSATGKGQPQHF.

The chain recombines TRBV6-6 with TRBJ2-2, with TRBD2 matching over 14 bases. Germline-derived CDR1 and CDR2 are MNHNY and SVGAGI (reference sequence). Germline trimming cut 10 bases from V and 5 bases from J; bases unmatched to any gene: 9. The CDR3 covers 16 residues. CDR3 in amino acids: CATVTSGGVWTGELFF. CDR3 DNA: TGTGCCACCGTGACTAGCGGGGGGGTGTGGACCGGGGAGCTGTTTTTT.

The V and J genes are TRBV2 and TRBJ2-2; the D gene is possibly TRBD1 (5 bases). The CDR3 contains 15 residues. Germline V gene sequence: CDR1 SNHLY, CDR2 FYNNEI. Between the trimmed V and J ends, which lost 1 base and 0 bases, there was a span of 6 bases. This chain's CDR3 is CASSEGTTNTGELFF. The CDR3 coding sequence is TGTGCCAGCAGTGAAGGGACAACGAACACCGGGGAGCTGTTTTTT.

V usage is TRBV6-6 and J usage is TRBJ1-1; D gene unclear. The V gene's germline CDR1 is MNHNY and CDR2 SVGAGI (reference sequence). V was trimmed by 7 bases and J by 0 bases, leaving 9 bases between them. The CDR3 runs 13 residues. The CDR3 nucleotides read TGTGCCAGCACCCCCCCCATGAACACTGAAGCTTTCTTT. Protein sequence: CASTPPMNTEAFF.

The gene calls are TRBV28 and TRBJ1-6; a possible D gene is TRBD1 (6 bases). Trimming took off 3 bases at V and 10 bases at J, with 13 bases between the two ends. CDR1 and CDR2 (germline): MDHEN, SYDVKM. This CDR3 has 14 amino acids. The CDR3 DNA reads as TGTGCCAGCAGTTTCGGCAGGGGAGGATCACCCCTCCACTTT. Translating gives CASSFGRGGSPLHF.

This rearrangement joins TRBV10-1 to TRBJ1-1; D not certain. Trimming shortened V by 10 bases and J by 8 bases, and 5 bases separated the two germline ends. The CDR3 covers 8 residues. Germline loops: CDR1 WNHNN, CDR2 SYGVQD (reference sequence). The CDR3 DNA sequence: TGCGCCACCAGCGAAGCTTTCTTT. Translating it yields CATSEAFF.

The chain joins TRBV11-3 to TRBJ1-6; perhaps TRBD1 as D (6 bases). V gave up 5 bases and J gave up 6 bases, with 26 bases separating them. The germline gives CDR1 SGHNT, CDR2 YENEEA. The CDR3 runs 19 residues. CDR3 in amino acids: CASSPRGINRDTANSPLHF. In DNA form, the CDR3 reads TGTGCCAGCAGCCCTAGGGGAATAAACCGGGACACCGCTAATTCACCCCTCCACTTT.

The chain uses TRBV10-3 and TRBJ2-2; a possible D gene is TRBD1 (6 bases). CDR1 and CDR2 (germline): ENHRY, SYGVKD. Trimming took 3 bases from V and 7 from J, leaving 12 bases between them. The CDR3 covers 14 residues. The CDR3 DNA reads as TGTGCCATCAGTGATTGGGGGCTTGGCGGGGAGCTGTTTTTT. Protein: CAISDWGLGGELFF.

The chain employs TRBV4-3 and TRBJ2-7; the match to TRBD2 covers 10 bases. The ends lost 0 bases at V and 3 bases at J; junction bases unmatched: 5. The length of the CDR3 is 16 residues. The germline CDR1 and CDR2 sequences are LGHNA and YSLEER. DNA for the CDR3: TGCGCCAGCAGCCAAGACTTGGCTAGCGGGAGCTACGAGCAGTACTTC. Its translation is CASSQDLASGSYEQYF.

The V and J genes are TRBV30 and TRBJ1-1; D uncertain. The V and J ends lost 5 bases and 1 base respectively, with 11 bases between them. The CDR3 is 13 residues long. Germline loops: CDR1 GTSNPN, CDR2 SVGIG (reference sequence). CDR3 sequence (DNA): TGTGCCTGGCTGGGCAGGAGGAACACTGAAGCTTTCTTT. Its protein is CAWLGRRNTEAFF.

The chain joins TRBV7-2 to TRBJ1-3; no clear D. The CDR3 covers 15 residues. V gave up 1 base and J gave up 1 base, with 8 bases separating them. Germline-derived CDR1 and CDR2 are SGHTA and FQGNSA. The CDR3 loop reads CASSLDASSGNTIYF. CDR3 nucleotides: TGTGCCAGCAGCTTAGACGCTTCATCTGGAAACACCATATATTTT.

This chain joins TRBV19 and TRBJ1-2; 7 bases match TRBD1. The CDR3 sequence is 12 residues long. Germline lookup yields CDR1 LNHDA and CDR2 SQIVND (reference sequence). The junction had 7 bases not matched to a gene; V was cut back by 9 bases and J by 6 bases. DNA for the CDR3: TGTGCCAGCAGAACAGGGGACCATGGCTACACCTTC. This encodes CASRTGDHGYTF. Using reference TRBV19 and TRBJ1-2 for the parts outside the CDR3, the full variable domain is DGGITQSPKYLFRKEGQNVTLSCEQNLNHDAMYWYRQDPGQGLRLIYYSQIVNDFQKGDIAEGYSVSREKKESFPLTVTSAQKNPTAFYLCASRTGDHGYTFGSGTRLTVV.

The chain carries TRBV19 and TRBJ2-5; possible D gene TRBD2, 5 bases. The CDR3 sequence is 12 residues long. Trimming took off 5 bases at V and 4 bases at J, with 8 bases between the two ends. Germline CDR1 and CDR2: LNHDA and SQIVND (reference sequence). The chain's CDR3 is CASSPRGETQYF. In DNA, the CDR3 is TGTGCCAGTAGTCCCCGGGGAGAGACCCAGTACTTC.

The genes are TRBV11-2 and TRBJ2-2, with D tentatively TRBD2 (5 bases). The CDR3 is made up of 15 amino acids. Germline CDR1 reads SGHAT; CDR2 reads FQNNGV. Trimming cost V 0 bases and J 4 bases, with 9 bases left between them. The CDR3 bases are TGTGCCAGCAGCTTAGAGGGCGGGCTCACCGGGGAGCTGTTTTTT. This translates into CASSLEGGLTGELFF.

The rearrangement uses TRBV5-1 and TRBJ1-5; D possibly corresponds to TRBD1 (5 bases). Germline values: CDR1 SGHRS, CDR2 YFSETQ. This CDR3 contains 15 residues. V gave up 0 bases and J gave up 5 bases, with 12 bases separating them. The CDR3 DNA reads as TGCGCCAGCAGCTTGGCTGGGGCGGATGATCAGCCCCAGCATTTT. Translated, it gives CASSLAGADDQPQHF.

The CDR3 sequence is CSVEKGQETQYF. CDR3 nucleotide sequence: TGCAGCGTTGAAAAAGGACAAGAGACCCAGTACTTC. The rearrangement links TRBV29-1 to TRBJ2-5; D not resolved. The length of the CDR3 is 12 residues. The V end was cut by 2 bases, the J end by 2 bases, with 6 bases between. The germline V gene encodes CDR1 SQVTM and CDR2 ANQGSEA.

The chain carries TRBV5-4 and TRBJ1-1; 7 bases map to TRBD1. Germline-derived CDR1 and CDR2 are SGHNT and YYREEE (reference sequence). With 3 bases clipped from V and 4 bases from J, the junction kept 3 bases outside the gene matches. The CDR3 spans 13 residues. The chain's CDR3 is CASSSWTGTEAFF. Written as DNA, the CDR3 is TGTGCCAGCAGCTCCTGGACAGGCACTGAAGCTTTCTTT. Together with reference TRBV5-4 and TRBJ1-1, the CDR3 gives the full variable domain: ETGVTQSPTHLIKTRGQQVTLRCSSQSGHNTVSWYQQALGQGPQFIFQYYREEENGRGNFPPRFSGLQFPNYSSELNVNALELDDSALYLCASSSWTGTEAFFGQGTRLTVV.

A few counts support this clone. The V and J genes are TRBV9 and TRBJ1-6; D call uncertain. This CDR3 contains 12 residues. V lost 4 bases and J 14 bases, leaving 13 bases between the germline ends. Germline V gene data show CDR1 as SGDLS and CDR2 as YYNGEE. The CDR3 DNA reads TGTGCCAGCAGCCTTTCAGTAGGTTCCCTCCACTTT. Translated: CASSLSVGSLHF.